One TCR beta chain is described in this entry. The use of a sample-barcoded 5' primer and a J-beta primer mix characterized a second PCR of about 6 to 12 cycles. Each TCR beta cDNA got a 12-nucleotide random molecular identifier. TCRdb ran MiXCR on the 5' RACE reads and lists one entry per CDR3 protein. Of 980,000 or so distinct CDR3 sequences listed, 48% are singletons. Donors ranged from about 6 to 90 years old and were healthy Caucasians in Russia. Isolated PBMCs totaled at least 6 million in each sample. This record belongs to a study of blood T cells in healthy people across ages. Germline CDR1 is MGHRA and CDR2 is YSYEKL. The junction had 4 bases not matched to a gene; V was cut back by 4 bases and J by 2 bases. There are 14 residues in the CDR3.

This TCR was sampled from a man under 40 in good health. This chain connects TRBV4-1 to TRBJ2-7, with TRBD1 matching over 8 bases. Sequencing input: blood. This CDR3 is CASSRGQGAYEQYF. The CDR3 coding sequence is TGCGCCAGCAGCCGCGGACAGGGAGCCTACGAGCAGTACTTC.